Listed below are T cell receptor beta chains from one sample, sequenced in a study of blood T cells in healthy people across ages. TCRdb used MiXCR to reprocess the 5' RACE reads, holding one entry per CDR3 protein. The sample has about 1.6 million distinct CDR3 sequences, roughly 32% seen once. The sequenced material came from blood. Receptors were obtained from a woman aged 30 to 39 in good health. The CDR3 runs from the conserved cysteine through the conserved F or W. Fields, in order: clone size, J gene, V gene, D gene, CDR3 length, CDR3 protein, CDR3 DNA. The D gene is left open where the match is weak. Some rows have no size entry. The others give once, few or many, or a class for an expanded clone.

-	TRBJ2-1	TRBV20-1	TRBD2	18	CSARVQREYLISYNERFF	TGCAGTGCTAGAGTCCAGCGGGAGTACTTAATCTCCTACAATGAGCGGTTCTTC
-	TRBJ1-1	TRBV27	-	14	CASSLGGFFTEAFF	TGTGCCAGCAGTTTGGGGGGGTTTTTCACTGAAGCTTTCTTT
-	TRBJ2-3	TRBV20-1	TRBD2	16	CSATSPGLAGTDTQYF	TGCAGTGCTACTAGTCCGGGACTAGCGGGAACAGATACGCAGTATTTT
-	TRBJ1-1	TRBV20-1	-	10	CSVLETEAFF	TGCAGTGTTCTTGAGACTGAAGCTTTCTTT
-	TRBJ2-5	TRBV20-1	-	13	CSAAGPRKEIQYF	TGCAGTGCCGCGGGACCCAGGAAAGAGATACAGTACTTC
few	TRBJ1-2	TRBV24-1	-	15	CATSETGATLYGYTF	TGTGCCACCAGTGAGACAGGAGCAACTCTCTATGGCTACACCTTC
-	TRBJ1-1	TRBV14	-	15	CASSQVEGKNTEAFF	TGTGCCAGCAGCCAAGTAGAAGGTAAAAACACTGAAGCTTTCTTT
-	TRBJ1-5	TRBV7-2	-	15	CASSAGLRGYQPQHF	TGTGCCAGCAGCGCCGGGCTGAGGGGCTATCAGCCCCAGCATTTT
-	TRBJ1-5	TRBV30	-	12	CAWSGGAQPQHF	TGTGCCTGGAGTGGGGGGGCGCAGCCCCAGCATTTT
-	TRBJ2-7	TRBV5-1	-	15	CASSGLGGSPYEQYF	TGCGCCAGCAGCGGTCTGGGGGGATCTCCCTACGAGCAGTACTTC
few	TRBJ2-7	TRBV27	TRBD1	15	CASSLGRDRGAEQYF	TGTGCCAGCAGTTTAGGCCGGGACAGGGGTGCCGAGCAGTACTTC
-	TRBJ2-5	TRBV28	TRBD2	16	CASRNTGLAVQETQYF	TGTGCCAGCAGGAACACGGGACTAGCGGTACAAGAGACCCAGTACTTC
-	TRBJ2-3	TRBV6-6	-	14	CASSYAASTDTQYF	TGTGCCAGCAGTTACGCTGCAAGCACAGATACGCAGTATTTT
-	TRBJ2-2	TRBV28	-	17	CASSPTPGLRNTGELFF	TGTGCCAGCAGCCCAACCCCGGGGCTACGGAACACCGGGGAGCTGTTTTTT
few	TRBJ2-1	TRBV5-6	TRBD1	19	CASSLKWGRGNFGNNEQFF	TGTGCCAGCAGCTTGAAATGGGGCAGGGGGAATTTTGGAAACAATGAGCAGTTCTTC
many	TRBJ2-5	TRBV4-2	-	15	CASSTMGDRQETQYF	TGTGCCAGCAGCACTATGGGAGACAGGCAAGAGACCCAGTACTTC
-	TRBJ1-2	TRBV20-1	-	14	CSATVGKTNYGYTF	TGCAGTGCGACGGTGGGCAAAACTAACTATGGCTACACCTTC
-	TRBJ2-3	TRBV30	TRBD2	15	CAWGRLAGGTDTQYF	TGTGCCTGGGGCAGACTAGCGGGAGGGACAGATACGCAGTATTTT
few	TRBJ2-1	TRBV18	TRBD2	19	CASSPGRGLAGEGSNEQFF	TGTGCCAGCTCACCGGGTCGGGGACTAGCGGGAGAGGGGTCGAATGAGCAGTTCTTC
-	TRBJ2-3	TRBV18	TRBD2	21	CASSKTSGTQKPRASTDTQYF	TGTGCCAGCTCAAAGACTAGCGGGACCCAGAAACCACGGGCCTCCACAGATACGCAGTATTTT
-	TRBJ2-7	TRBV28	TRBD1	19	CASSSPVRWGRGPSYEQYF	TGTGCCAGCAGTTCCCCCGTCCGTTGGGGCAGGGGGCCTTCCTACGAGCAGTACTTC
many	TRBJ2-7	TRBV11-1	-	13	CASSLEGRAEQYF	TGTGCCAGCAGCTTAGAAGGACGAGCCGAGCAGTACTTC
few	TRBJ1-2	TRBV7-8	TRBD1	14	CASRPAGTGPGYTF	TGTGCCAGCAGACCTGCCGGGACAGGGCCTGGCTACACCTTC
few	TRBJ1-2	TRBV5-1	-	15	CASSLSGSQGNGYTF	TGCGCCAGCAGCTTGTCCGGCAGTCAGGGCAATGGCTACACCTTC
-	TRBJ2-1	TRBV30	TRBD1	13	CAWSRQGTFEQFF	TGTGCCTGGAGTCGACAGGGGACGTTTGAGCAGTTCTTC
few	TRBJ2-1	TRBV20-1	TRBD2	14	CSARWLRGGYEQFF	TGCAGTGCTAGGTGGCTGCGGGGGGGCTATGAGCAGTTCTTC
many	TRBJ2-3	TRBV4-1	-	18	CASSQGGPREYSTDTQYF	TGCGCCAGCAGCCAAGGGGGGCCAAGAGAGTATAGCACAGATACGCAGTATTTT
many	TRBJ2-7	TRBV7-9	TRBD1	14	CASSFWDRVYEQYF	TGTGCCAGCAGCTTCTGGGACAGGGTCTACGAGCAGTACTTC
-	TRBJ2-1	TRBV24-1	-	14	CATRDLQGNNEQFF	TGTGCCACCAGGGATTTGCAGGGTAACAATGAGCAGTTCTTC
-	TRBJ2-1	TRBV9	TRBD1	17	CAGSAQTGMSSYNEQFF	TGTGCCGGCAGCGCCCAGACAGGGATGAGCTCCTACAATGAGCAGTTCTTC
few	TRBJ2-3	TRBV7-2	TRBD2	16	CASSLRGRGGADTQYF	TGTGCCAGCAGCTTAAGGGGGCGGGGGGGCGCAGATACGCAGTATTTT
-	TRBJ2-5	TRBV24-1	-	12	CATSGYSETQYF	TGTGCCACCAGTGGCTACAGTGAGACCCAGTACTTC
-	TRBJ1-1	TRBV7-8	TRBD1	14	CASSQRDRATEAFF	TGTGCCAGCAGCCAGCGGGACAGGGCCACTGAAGCTTTCTTT
-	TRBJ1-4	TRBV20-1	-	15	CSASYWGPGYEKLFF	TGCAGTGCTAGTTATTGGGGACCGGGATATGAAAAACTGTTTTTT
-	TRBJ2-1	TRBV7-6	-	15	CASSTRGGRYNEQFF	TGTGCCAGCAGCACCCGCGGGGGCCGCTACAATGAGCAGTTCTTC
-	TRBJ1-1	TRBV12-3/TRBV12-4	-	16	CASSLGRAGSYTEAFF	TGTGCCAGCAGTTTAGGACGGGCCGGGAGTTACACCGAAGCTTTCTTT
few	TRBJ2-1	TRBV6-1	TRBD2	16	CASSALLAGGHDEQFF	TGTGCCAGCAGTGCCCTGCTAGCGGGAGGCCACGATGAGCAGTTCTTC
-	TRBJ1-2	TRBV29-1	-	12	CRVERRDYGYTF	TGCAGGGTTGAACGACGGGACTATGGCTACACCTTC
-	TRBJ2-1	TRBV7-2	TRBD1	15	CASRGTGDSYNEQFF	TGTGCCAGCAGGGGAACAGGGGACTCCTACAATGAGCAGTTCTTC
-	TRBJ1-4	TRBV24-1	-	14	CATSDRVANEKLFF	TGTGCCACCAGTGACAGGGTGGCTAATGAAAAACTGTTTTTT
-	TRBJ2-1	TRBV20-1	-	15	CSTKIRTRLSREQFF	TGCAGTACTAAAATAAGAACCCGACTTAGCCGTGAGCAGTTCTTC
few	TRBJ1-1	TRBV5-1	TRBD1	15	CASSLIRDRNTEAFF	TGCGCCAGCAGCTTGATTCGGGACAGGAACACTGAAGCTTTCTTT
-	TRBJ2-1	TRBV3-1	TRBD2	15	CASSSIAGGYNEQFF	TGTGCCAGCAGTTCTATAGCGGGAGGCTACAATGAGCAGTTCTTC
few	TRBJ2-5	TRBV20-1	-	13	CSASPGTLGTQYF	TGCAGTGCTAGCCCCGGGACTCTCGGGACCCAGTACTTC
-	TRBJ1-1	TRBV15	-	16	CATSRDPGLEETEAFF	TGTGCCACCAGCAGAGATCCAGGACTAGAAGAAACTGAAGCTTTCTTT
-	TRBJ1-5	TRBV30	TRBD1	16	CAWSTRLGQVNQPQHF	TGTGCCTGGAGTACCCGCCTTGGACAGGTGAATCAGCCCCAGCATTTT
many	TRBJ1-3	TRBV12-3/TRBV12-4	-	14	CASTATGSGNTIYF	TGTGCCAGCACCGCGACAGGCTCTGGAAACACCATATATTTT
-	TRBJ2-1	TRBV19	-	16	CASSIVGHDTYNEQFF	TGTGCCAGTAGTATAGTGGGGCATGACACCTACAATGAGCAGTTCTTC